The rows below give T cell receptor beta chains drawn from one sample of a study of OX40 agonist ivuxolimab in advanced cancers. The data were produced by immunoSEQ multiplex PCR, yet TCRdb's version contains in-frame clones alone and is incomplete. This table has roughly 55,000 clones, 80% appearing once. The specimen was CD4+ or CD8+ T cells sorted from blood, collected in a trial of the OX40 agonist ivuxolimab. The source is an adult with an advanced solid tumor such as melanoma, head and neck, liver or kidney cancer. Each CDR3 is given with its conserved first and last residue. A D gene is named only where the DNA matches it firmly. Part of the rows lack a size; the others show once, few, many or a class for expanded clones.

J gene,D gene,V gene,clone size,CDR3 protein,CDR3 DNA
TRBJ1-2,.,TRBV5-1,.,CASSPDRTYGYTF,TGCGCCAGCAGTCCAGACAGGACGTATGGCTACACCTTC
TRBJ2-5,TRBD1,TRBV19,.,CASSTPLGTGQETQYF,TGTGCCAGTAGTACTCCCTTGGGGACAGGCCAAGAGACCCAGTACTTC
TRBJ2-7,.,TRBV4-1,.,CASSQDFRGPYEQYF,TGCGCCAGCAGCCAAGATTTCAGGGGCCCCTACGAGCAGTACTTC
TRBJ1-6,TRBD1,TRBV4-3,.,CASSQGGQGITSPLHF,TGCGCCAGCAGCCAAGGAGGACAGGGAATCACTTCACCCCTCCACTTT
TRBJ2-1,.,TRBV7-9,once,CASSLVRQRGNEQFF,TGTGCCAGCAGCTTAGTTAGGCAGCGAGGGAATGAGCAGTTCTTC
TRBJ2-3,.,TRBV7-3,few,CASSQAYTDTQYF,TGTGCCAGCAGCCAGGCTTACACAGATACGCAGTATTTT
TRBJ2-1,.,TRBV5-1,.,CASSLNGGGYNEQFF,TGCGCCAGCAGCCTAAACGGAGGGGGATACAATGAGCAGTTCTTC
TRBJ1-2,TRBD1,TRBV6-5,.,CASSYSGQGAWGYTF,TGTGCCAGCAGTTACTCGGGACAGGGGGCGTGGGGCTACACCTTC
TRBJ2-7,.,TRBV27,.,CASSPLPGLDNYEQYF,TGTGCCAGCAGTCCCCTACCCGGACTGGACAACTACGAGCAGTACTTC
TRBJ1-2,.,TRBV21-1,.,CASSTLRQGNYGYTF,TGTGCCAGCAGCACTCTGAGGCAGGGGAACTATGGCTACACCTTC